This passage covers 17 T cell receptor beta chains from one sample sequenced in a study of T cells in Graves' hyperthyroidism and ophthalmopathy. TCR beta CDR3 regions were amplified from RNA transcripts. The HTBI primer set drove a first-round RT-PCR of the TCR CDR3. TCRdb analysed the multiplex PCR reads with MiXCR anew, one entry per CDR3 protein. The sample includes 750,000 to 900,000 distinct CDR3 sequences, about two fifths of them seen just once. The source material was blood. Receptor source: a man aged 18 to 30 with Graves' hyperthyroidism.

As to this clonotype: At one boundary the junction diverges from the germline segment, which might be a read error. The rearrangement uses TRBV4-1 and TRBJ2-7, with D possibly matching TRBD1 (6 bases). CDR3 length equals 15 residues. The germline gives CDR1 MGHRA, CDR2 YSYEKL. The CDR3 region is CASSQERGQFYEQYF. CDR3 in DNA: TGTGCCAGCAGCCAAGAAAGAGGACAGTTCTACGAGCAGTACTTC.

The V and J genes are TRBV11-1 and TRBJ1-1; 8 nucleotides match TRBD1. The germline CDR1 and CDR2 sequences are SGHAT and FQDESV (reference sequence). Unmatched junction bases numbered 4, after V lost 1 base and J lost 0 bases. This CDR3 region has 16 residues. CDR3 coding DNA: TGTGCCAGCAGCTTAGGGACAGGGAGCCTGAACACTGAAGCTTTCTTT. Translating it yields CASSLGTGSLNTEAFF.

The chain employs TRBV7-9 and TRBJ2-5, with D possibly matching TRBD2 (6 bases). V lost 5 bases, J lost 7 bases, and 23 bases lay in between. This CDR3 is built from 16 residues. The germline V gene encodes CDR1 SEHNR and CDR2 FQNEAQ (reference sequence). The CDR3 protein is CASSRLASAVFGTQYF. CDR3 coding DNA: TGTGCCAGCAGCCGTCTAGCGTCGGCCGTGTTCGGGACCCAGTACTTC.

This clonotype came up a few times. The rearrangement uses TRBV12-3 or TRBV12-4 and TRBJ1-5, with D perhaps TRBD1 (6 bases). Trimming shortened V by 5 bases and J by 4 bases, and 9 bases separated the two germline ends. The CDR3 is made up of 13 amino acids. The CDR3 reads CASSGTTNQPQHF. The CDR3 DNA reads TGTGCCAGCAGTGGGACAACAAATCAGCCCCAGCATTTT.

The gene calls are TRBV5-8 and TRBJ1-6; D is uncertain. Germline values: CDR1 SGHTS, CDR2 YDEGEE. V was pared by 4 bases and J by 9 bases, with 11 bases between. CDR3 length: 13 amino acids. The CDR3, as DNA: TGTGCCAGCAGCACCGCGGTATCTTCACCCCTCCACTTT. Residues: CASSTAVSSPLHF.

CDR3 region: CASSYPPGPNNYGYTF. CDR3 sequence (DNA): TGTGCCAGCAGTTATCCCCCAGGGCCGAATAACTATGGCTACACCTTC. The chain joins TRBV6-6 to TRBJ1-2; maybe TRBD1 (5 bases). Trimming removed 3 bases from V and 1 base from J, with 15 bases in between. CDR3 length: 16 residues. Germline V gene lookup returns CDR1 MNHNY and CDR2 SVGAGI (reference sequence).

At least ten counts were recorded for this clonotype. This chain joins TRBV10-3 and TRBJ1-5, with TRBD1 as a possible D gene (5 bases). Trimming removed 10 bases at V and 5 bases at J, with 15 bases between. Germline V gene data show CDR1 as ENHRY and CDR2 as SYGVKD. This CDR3 comprises 13 residues. CDR3 loop: CASRSDSHQPQHF. Here the CDR3 DNA reads TGTGCCAGCAGGAGTGACAGTCATCAGCCCCAGCATTTT.

The rearrangement links TRBV7-9 to TRBJ2-5; TRBD1 matches 9 bases. The end of the DNA fits TRBJ2-7 better, so the J call may be wrong. Germline loops: CDR1 SEHNR, CDR2 FQNEAQ (reference sequence). CDR3 length: 19 amino acids. The CDR3 DNA reads TGTGCCAGCAGCTCTCGGGACAGGGAGTCCATTCCTTTCTCCTACGAGCAGTACTTC. Its translation is CASSSRDRESIPFSYEQYF.

The chain uses TRBV7-6 and TRBJ2-7; D gene unclear. Germline CDR1 SGHVS, CDR2 FNYEAQ. The CDR3 runs to 16 residues. V was cut by 4 bases and J by 5 bases, with 21 bases left in between. The CDR3 DNA follows: TGTGCCAGCAGCTCGATCGCCGGGTCCAAGAAAGACGAGCAGTACTTC. Translated: CASSSIAGSKKDEQYF.

This clonotype has only a few counts. The V gene is TRBV6-5, the J gene TRBJ1-1; 7 bases are shared with TRBD1. Germline lookup yields CDR1 MNHEY and CDR2 SVGAGI. The V segment lost 2 bases and the J segment 4 bases; nucleotides outside the gene matches: 4. This CDR3 contains 14 residues. CDR3 coding DNA: TGTGCCAGCAGTTACGACAGGGCGAGCACTGAAGCTTTCTTT. Its translation: CASSYDRASTEAFF.

This clonotype was counted ten times or more. The V gene is TRBV2, the J gene TRBJ2-5; no clear D gene. Trimming left V 5 bases short and J 5 bases short, with 12 bases between. Germline values: CDR1 SNHLY, CDR2 FYNNEI. The CDR3 contains 13 residues. The CDR3 loop is CASSTVRWETQYF. CDR3 sequence (DNA): TGTGCCAGCAGTACGGTCAGGTGGGAGACCCAGTACTTC.

Many counts were recorded for this clonotype. The chain has TRBV20-1 and TRBJ2-6; D unresolved. With 0 bases removed from V and 4 bases from J, the gap between germline ends came to 10 bases. The CDR3 has 15 residues. Germline CDR1 reads DFQATT; CDR2 reads SNEGSKA (reference sequence). Written as DNA, the CDR3 is TGCAGTGCTAGAGATGATGGCGAGGGGGCCAACGTCCTGACTTTC. Encoded protein: CSARDDGEGANVLTF.

The J gene is TRBJ2-5, the V gene TRBV10-3; no clear D gene. The ends were cut back, 4 bases at V and 1 base at J, with 7 bases in the middle. The CDR3 is made up of 13 amino acids. Germline CDR1 and CDR2: ENHRY and SYGVKD. The DNA for the CDR3 is TGTGCCATCAGTGCCAGCTTCCAAGAGACCCAGTACTTC. Encoded protein: CAISASFQETQYF.

The genes are TRBV11-2 and TRBJ1-3; 8 nucleotides match TRBD1. V lost 5 bases and J lost 0; bases outside the gene matches: 12. Germline V gene lookup returns CDR1 SGHAT and CDR2 FQNNGV. The CDR3 extends over 18 amino acids. This CDR3 reads CASSPKPGQDFSGNTIYF. The CDR3, as DNA: TGTGCCAGCAGCCCAAAACCGGGACAGGACTTCTCTGGAAACACCATATATTTT.

This sequence joins TRBV7-9 and TRBJ2-5; no definite D call. The CDR3 has 14 amino acids. The germline gives CDR1 SEHNR, CDR2 FQNEAQ (reference sequence). V shed 2 bases and J shed 0 bases, with 7 bases lying between them. The CDR3 nucleotides are TGTGCCAGCAGCTTATTGGGGAACCAAGAGACCCAGTACTTC. Its translation: CASSLLGNQETQYF.

V is TRBV5-5 and J is TRBJ1-2, with D possibly matching TRBD1 (5 bases). With 5 bases removed from V and 1 base from J, the gap between germline ends came to 9 bases. The CDR3 has 13 amino acids. The germline CDR1 and CDR2 sequences are SGHKS and YYEKEE (reference sequence). The CDR3 DNA reads as TGTGCCAGCAGTCAACAGGTTAACTATGGCTACACCTTC. It specifies CASSQQVNYGYTF.

This clonotype was seen only a few times. The CDR3 is CASSFKGGGGYTF. In DNA, the CDR3 is TGTGCCAGCAGCTTTAAAGGGGGCGGTGGCTACACCTTC. The V call is TRBV7-9, the J call TRBJ1-2, with 7 bases identical to TRBD1. The J segment lost 7 bases and the V segment lost 3 bases, leaving 5 bases of the junction unmatched. This CDR3 contains 13 residues. Germline CDR1 and CDR2: SEHNR and FQNEAQ (reference sequence). The full variable domain, completed using reference TRBV7-9 and TRBJ1-2, is DTGVSQNPRHKITKRGQNVTFRCDPISEHNRLYWYRQTLGQGPEFLTYFQNEAQLEKSRLLSDRFSAERPKGSFSTLEIQRTEQGDSAMYLCASSFKGGGGYTFGSGTRLTVV.